Listed below are T cell receptor beta chains from one sample, sequenced in a study of T cell responses to AZD1222 COVID-19 vaccine. Clones were sequenced by immunoSEQ multiplex PCR, and TCRdb holds only the in-frame ones, with some missing. The data contain some 170,000 clones, approximately 90% of them singletons. The sample was peripheral blood, taken on day 0 of MenACWY control vaccination. Every receptor here comes from an adult in good health. Each CDR3 is given with its conserved first and last residue. The D gene is left open where the match is weak. Clone sizes are given selectively: once, few, many, or a class where the clone is expanded.

v_gene	abundance	j_gene	d_gene	CDR3aa	CDR3nt
TRBV7-2	NA	TRBJ1-6	TRBD1	CASRPGTGGANAYNSPLHF	TGTGCCAGCAGACCCGGGACAGGGGGCGCTAATGCCTATAATTCACCCCTCCACTTT
TRBV28	NA	TRBJ1-2	NA	CASNEAYGYTF	TGTGCCAGCAATGAGGCGTATGGCTACACCTTC
TRBV19	NA	TRBJ2-7	TRBD1	CASSILFAAGTGGFYEQYF	TGTGCCAGTAGTATACTATTCGCGGCCGGGACAGGGGGGTTCTACGAGCAGTACTTC
TRBV19	once	TRBJ2-5	TRBD2	CASTPLAGETQYF	TGTGCCAGTACCCCCCTAGCGGGTGAGACCCAGTACTTC
TRBV29-1	NA	TRBJ2-5	TRBD1	CSVGKGQGRETQYF	TGCAGCGTGGGGAAGGGACAGGGGCGAGAGACCCAGTACTTC
TRBV7-9	NA	TRBJ2-3	NA	CASSLLGVDTQYF	TGTGCCAGCAGCCTCTTAGGGGTAGATACGCAGTATTTT
TRBV7-9	NA	TRBJ1-5	NA	CASSPAGRGNQPQHF	TGTGCCAGCAGCCCCGCTGGGAGGGGCAATCAGCCCCAGCATTTT
TRBV30	NA	TRBJ2-1	NA	CAWSQRAYNEQFF	TGTGCCTGGAGCCAACGAGCTTACAATGAGCAGTTCTTC
TRBV28	NA	TRBJ1-4	NA	CATAEPSQGEKLFF	TGTGCCACCGCTGAGCCGTCACAGGGTGAAAAACTGTTTTTT
TRBV10-1	NA	TRBJ2-2	TRBD2	CASSESVAGGSSTGELFF	TGCGCCAGCAGTGAGTCTGTAGCGGGAGGGTCCAGCACCGGGGAGCTGTTTTTT
TRBV7-9	NA	TRBJ1-4	TRBD1	CASSSGQGNEKLFF	TGTGCCAGCAGCTCGGGACAGGGAAATGAAAAACTGTTTTTT
TRBV5-1	NA	TRBJ1-3	NA	CASSPLGVGDTIYF	TGCGCCAGCAGCCCCTTGGGGGTCGGAGACACCATATATTTT
TRBV6-5	NA	TRBJ1-5	TRBD1	CASSRTGTGSQPQHF	TGTGCCAGCAGCCGAACCGGGACAGGGAGTCAGCCCCAGCATTTT
TRBV5-4	NA	TRBJ2-4	TRBD1	CASSLRQGDIAKNIQYF	TGTGCCAGCAGCTTACGACAGGGGGATATAGCCAAAAACATTCAGTACTTC
TRBV2	once	TRBJ2-4	TRBD2	CASSGGLAGIPRSGIQYF	TGTGCCAGCAGTGGGGGACTAGCGGGGATCCCCCGGTCGGGCATTCAGTACTTC
TRBV6-2/TRBV6-3	NA	TRBJ2-2	TRBD2	CASSLRHPIAGVNTGELFF	TGTGCCAGCAGTTTACGACACCCTATAGCGGGAGTGAACACCGGGGAGCTGTTTTTT
TRBV11-3	NA	TRBJ2-1	TRBD2	CASSLDSLGGRNNNEQFF	TGTGCCAGCAGCTTAGATAGCTTGGGCGGGAGGAACAACAATGAGCAGTTCTTC
TRBV18	NA	TRBJ1-5	NA	CASSPPWTGSNGNQPQHF	TGTGCCAGCTCACCACCGTGGACGGGGTCAAATGGCAATCAGCCCCAGCATTTT
TRBV9	NA	TRBJ2-3	NA	CASSVEGFDTQYF	TGTGCCAGCAGCGTAGAAGGATTCGATACGCAGTATTTT
TRBV19	NA	TRBJ2-1	NA	CASSIGGVSYNEQFF	TGTGCCAGTAGTATAGGCGGGGTTTCCTACAATGAGCAGTTCTTC
TRBV18	NA	TRBJ1-2	NA	CASSSWTAANYGYTF	TGTGCCAGCTCGTCTTGGACGGCCGCTAACTATGGCTACACCTTC
TRBV11-3	NA	TRBJ2-5	NA	CASSLGPLGPQYF	TGTGCCAGCAGCTTAGGCCCTCTCGGACCCCAGTACTTC
TRBV3-1/TRBV3-2	NA	TRBJ2-1	NA	CASSRGNEQFF	TGTGCCAGCAGCCGAGGCAATGAGCAGTTCTTC
TRBV27	NA	TRBJ1-3	NA	CASMGGNTIYF	TGTGCCAGCATGGGGGGAAACACCATATATTTT
TRBV13	NA	TRBJ2-5	TRBD2	CASSPRPGLALQETQYF	TGTGCCAGCAGTCCCCGACCGGGACTAGCCCTACAAGAGACCCAGTACTTC
TRBV11-3	NA	TRBJ1-4	TRBD1	CASSLEGQGEKLFF	TGTGCCAGCAGCTTAGAAGGACAGGGGGAAAAACTGTTTTTT
TRBV5-1	NA	TRBJ1-1	NA	CASSPPSALAFF	TGCGCCAGCAGCCCGCCGAGCGCGCTTGCTTTCTTT
TRBV18	NA	TRBJ1-1	NA	CASSPLLTTTLPEAFF	TGTGCCAGCTCACCACTTCTGACAACCACTTTACCTGAAGCTTTCTTT
TRBV11-2	NA	TRBJ1-2	NA	CASSLGQHDGYTF	TGTGCCAGCAGCTTAGGACAGCACGATGGCTACACCTTC
TRBV7-8	NA	TRBJ1-1	NA	CASSLVAGGGNTEAFF	TGTGCCAGCAGCTTAGTGGCTGGGGGGGGGAACACTGAAGCTTTCTTT
TRBV11-2	NA	TRBJ1-1	NA	CASSFRAEAFF	TGTGCCAGCAGCTTTCGCGCTGAAGCTTTCTTT
TRBV3-1/TRBV3-2	NA	TRBJ1-2	TRBD1	CASSHPDRGAGYTF	TGTGCCAGCAGCCACCCTGACAGGGGCGCTGGCTACACCTTC
TRBV7-3	NA	TRBJ1-1	TRBD1	CASSLRPGGEAFF	TGTGCCAGCAGCTTAAGGCCAGGGGGCGAAGCTTTCTTT
TRBV4-2	NA	TRBJ2-1	NA	CASSQDRSSYNEQFF	TGTGCCAGCAGCCAAGATCGGTCCTCCTACAATGAGCAGTTCTTC
TRBV6-2/TRBV6-3	NA	TRBJ2-1	NA	CASSYGYEQFF	TGTGCCAGCAGTTACGGTTATGAGCAGTTCTTC
TRBV11-2	NA	TRBJ2-7	NA	CASSPRDNPAWEQYF	TGTGCCAGCAGCCCCCGGGACAACCCTGCTTGGGAGCAGTACTTC
TRBV6-5	NA	TRBJ2-7	NA	CASRRSGHSYEQYF	TGTGCCAGCAGGAGATCGGGCCACTCCTACGAGCAGTACTTC
TRBV7-2	NA	TRBJ1-5	NA	CASSIQQIGNQPQHF	TGTGCCAGCAGCATTCAACAGATAGGGAATCAGCCCCAGCATTTT
TRBV30	NA	TRBJ1-1	TRBD1	CAWSKTGWTEAFF	TGTGCCTGGAGCAAGACAGGGTGGACTGAAGCTTTCTTT